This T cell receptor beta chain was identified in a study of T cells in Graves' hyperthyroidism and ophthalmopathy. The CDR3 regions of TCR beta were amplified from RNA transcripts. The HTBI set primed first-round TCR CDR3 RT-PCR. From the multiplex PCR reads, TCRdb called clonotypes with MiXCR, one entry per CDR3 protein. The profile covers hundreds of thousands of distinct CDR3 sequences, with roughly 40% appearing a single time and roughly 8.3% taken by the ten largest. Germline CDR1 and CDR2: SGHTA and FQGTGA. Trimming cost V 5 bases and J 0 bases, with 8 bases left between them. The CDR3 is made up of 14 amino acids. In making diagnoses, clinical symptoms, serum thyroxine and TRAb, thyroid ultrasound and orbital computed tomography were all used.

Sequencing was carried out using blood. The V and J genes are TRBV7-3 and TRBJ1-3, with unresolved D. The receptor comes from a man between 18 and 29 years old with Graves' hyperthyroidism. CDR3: CASSTPDSGNTIYF. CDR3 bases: TGTGCCAGCAGCACTCCAGACTCTGGAAACACCATATATTTT.